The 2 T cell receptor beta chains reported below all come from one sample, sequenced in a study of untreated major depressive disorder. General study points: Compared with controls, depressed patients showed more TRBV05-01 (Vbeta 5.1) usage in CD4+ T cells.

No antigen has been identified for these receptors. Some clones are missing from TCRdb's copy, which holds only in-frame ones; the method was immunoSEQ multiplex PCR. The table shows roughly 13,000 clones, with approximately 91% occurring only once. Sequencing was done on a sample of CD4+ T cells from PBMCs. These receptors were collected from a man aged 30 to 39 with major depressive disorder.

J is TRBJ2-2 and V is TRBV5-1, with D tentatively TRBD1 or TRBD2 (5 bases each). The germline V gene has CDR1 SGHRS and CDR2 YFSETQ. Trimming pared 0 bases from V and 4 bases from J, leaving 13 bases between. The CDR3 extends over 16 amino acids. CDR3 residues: CASSLGGSQGTGELFF. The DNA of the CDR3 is TGCGCCAGCAGCTTGGGGGGGTCCCAGGGCACCGGGGAGCTGTTTTTT.

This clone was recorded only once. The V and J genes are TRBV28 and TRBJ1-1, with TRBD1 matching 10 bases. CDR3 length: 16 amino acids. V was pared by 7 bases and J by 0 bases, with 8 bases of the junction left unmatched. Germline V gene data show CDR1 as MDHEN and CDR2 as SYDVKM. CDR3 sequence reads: CASIPLGQGMNTEAFF. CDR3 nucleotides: TGTGCCAGCATTCCCTTGGGACAGGGGATGAACACTGAAGCTTTCTTT.